The 29 T cell receptor beta chains below were found in one sample sequenced in a study of blood T cells in healthy people across ages. Sample-barcoded 5' priming and a J-beta primer mix drove a second PCR of about 6 to 12 cycles. Using its own MiXCR run on the 5' RACE reads, TCRdb lists one record per CDR3 protein. Among about 1.1 million distinct CDR3 sequences, around two fifths were seen once, and the ten largest hold 10% to 15%. Sample: blood. The receptors originated from a man younger than 30 in good health.

CDR3 bases: TGTGCCAGCAGCCAACCCCTGCCGGGCACTGAAGCTTTCTTT. Its protein is CASSQPLPGTEAFF. The V and J genes are TRBV14 and TRBJ1-1; D is unresolved. In germline, CDR1 is SGHDN, CDR2 FVKESK. V dropped 2 bases and J dropped 4 bases, with 11 bases sitting between them. The length of the CDR3 is 14 residues.

This clonotype was counted only a few times. The chain recombines TRBV4-1 with TRBJ2-3, with TRBD2 matching 9 bases. Germline V lookup: CDR1 MGHRA, CDR2 YSYEKL. Trimming removed 0 bases from V and 0 bases from J; junction bases left unmatched: 10. This CDR3 has 19 residues. The CDR3 DNA reads as TGCGCCAGCAGCCAAGATTGGAGGGCTAGCGGGGAGAGCACAGATACGCAGTATTTT. This sequence encodes CASSQDWRASGESTDTQYF.

This sequence joins TRBV9 and TRBJ1-6, with no clear D. The CDR3 is made up of 16 amino acids. Germline V gene lookup returns CDR1 SGDLS and CDR2 YYNGEE. Trimming cost V 0 bases and J 5 bases, with 12 bases left between them. The CDR3 DNA sequence: TGTGCCAGCAGCGTAGGGCCCAGCCCTGATAATTCACCCCTCCACTTT. This encodes CASSVGPSPDNSPLHF.

This chain links TRBV20-1 with TRBJ2-3, with 9 bases fitting TRBD1. Germline loops: CDR1 DFQATT, CDR2 SNEGSKA (reference sequence). The CDR3 spans 16 residues. The trim removed 5 bases at V and 1 base at J, leaving 10 bases unmatched. The CDR3 region has the DNA TGCAGTGCTTGGGACAGGGACTCAAGTCGCACAGATACGCAGTATTTT. Protein product: CSAWDRDSSRTDTQYF.

This clonotype has ten or more counts. The chain employs TRBV6-1 and TRBJ2-1; TRBD1 or TRBD2 may be the D gene (5 bases each). V lost 0 bases, J lost 7 bases, and 13 bases lay in between. This CDR3 has 15 amino acids. Germline CDR1 and CDR2: MNHNS and SASEGT. CDR3 sequence: CASSEATTEGNEQFF. Here the CDR3 DNA reads TGTGCCAGCAGTGAAGCTACAACAGAGGGGAATGAGCAGTTCTTC.

This chain uses TRBV3-1 with TRBJ1-2; TRBD1 matches at 10 bases. CDR1 and CDR2 from the germline V gene are LGHDT and YNNKEL (reference sequence). The CDR3 totals 13 residues. V lost 5 bases and J lost 7; bases outside the gene matches: 4. CDR3 in DNA: TGTGCCAGCAGCATCCGGACAGGGGGTGGCTACACCTTC. Translating it yields CASSIRTGGGYTF. The full variable domain, in which reference TRBV3-1 and TRBJ1-2 provide the parts outside the CDR3, is DTAVSQTPKYLVTQMGNDKSIKCEQNLGHDTMYWYKQDSKKFLKIMFSYNNKELIINETVPNRFSPKSPDKAHLNLHINSLELGDSAVYFCASSIRTGGGYTFGSGTRLTVV.

This clonotype was seen only a few times. The V and J genes are TRBV12-3 or TRBV12-4 and TRBJ2-3; 8 bases match TRBD2. This CDR3 has 16 amino acids. V shed 5 bases and J 0 bases; nucleotides not matched to a gene: 7. The CDR3 nucleotides read TGTGCCAGCAGTCAAATACTAGCGGCGAGCACAGATACGCAGTATTTT. This encodes CASSQILAASTDTQYF.

This clonotype was seen a few times. The V and J genes are TRBV2 and TRBJ1-4; no reliable D call. The germline V gene encodes CDR1 SNHLY and CDR2 FYNNEI. The CDR3 loop spans 13 amino acids. Trimming took off 8 bases at V and 10 bases at J, with 17 bases between the two ends. CDR3 residues: CASEGRGIRKLFF. The CDR3 nucleotides are TGTGCCAGCGAAGGACGAGGGATTAGAAAACTGTTTTTT.

This clonotype has only a few counts. This rearrangement joins TRBV27 to TRBJ2-7, with D perhaps TRBD1 (6 bases). This CDR3 has 19 amino acids. V lost 4 bases and J lost 0, with 25 bases in between. Looked up from germline, CDR1 is MNHEY and CDR2 is SMNVEV (reference sequence). CDR3 protein: CASSSPRGLQGTASYEQYF. Written as DNA, the CDR3 is TGTGCCAGCAGTTCCCCTCGGGGTCTCCAGGGGACCGCCTCCTACGAGCAGTACTTC.

The table lists this clonotype with a count of one. The V and J genes are TRBV27 and TRBJ1-2, with D possibly being TRBD1 (5 bases). Trimming took 5 bases from V and 6 from J, leaving 22 bases between them. The CDR3 runs to 16 residues. Germline V lookup: CDR1 MNHEY, CDR2 SMNVEV (reference sequence). The CDR3 coding sequence is TGTGCCAGCAGTCCTAGGCAGGGCACGATTTGGCATGGCTACACCTTC. It yields the protein CASSPRQGTIWHGYTF.

This clonotype was counted at least ten times. This chain links TRBV12-3 or TRBV12-4 with TRBJ2-3; 9 positions agree with TRBD1. The CDR3 is 15 residues long. V shed 6 bases and J 3 bases; nucleotides not matched to a gene: 7. In nucleotides, the CDR3 is TGTGCCAGCAGCTCTTGGGGACAGGGAACAGATACGCAGTATTTT. Its protein is CASSSWGQGTDTQYF.

The CDR3 DNA reads as TGCAGTGCTACCCCGGACAGCCCGAATGAAAAACTGTTTTTT. The encoded protein is CSATPDSPNEKLFF. The rearrangement links TRBV20-1 to TRBJ1-4, with TRBD1 as a possible D gene (6 bases). Germline CDR1 DFQATT, CDR2 SNEGSKA (reference sequence). Trimming cost V 4 bases and J 5 bases, with 14 bases left between them. The CDR3 runs to 14 residues.

The chain links TRBV9 to TRBJ2-3; TRBD2 might be the D (5 bases). The CDR3 extends over 16 amino acids. Germline V gives CDR1 SGDLS, CDR2 YYNGEE. V lost 4 bases to trimming and J lost 3 bases, with 18 bases between them. CDR3 sequence: CASSLFRGQGTDTQYF. The CDR3 region has the DNA TGTGCCAGCAGCCTTTTTCGCGGGCAAGGGACAGATACGCAGTATTTT.

This clonotype was observed a handful of times. The chain recombines TRBV20-1 with TRBJ1-6; D is unresolved. The germline V and J ends were trimmed by 2 bases and 5 bases, with 31 bases remaining between them. This CDR3 is 21 amino acids long. CDR1 and CDR2 from the germline V gene are DFQATT and SNEGSKA (reference sequence). CDR3 sequence: CSARKLPVGILFQEDNSPLHF. Here the CDR3 DNA reads TGCAGTGCTAGAAAACTGCCGGTGGGGATACTTTTCCAGGAGGATAATTCACCCCTCCACTTT.

The rearrangement links TRBV4-1 to TRBJ1-2; no definite D call. CDR3 size: 14 residues. The germline V gene encodes CDR1 MGHRA and CDR2 YSYEKL. The V gene lost 0 bases and the J gene lost 3 bases, with 8 bases spanning the gap. The CDR3 loop reads CASSQEGTYYGYTF. For the CDR3, the DNA is TGCGCCAGCAGCCAAGAAGGCACCTACTATGGCTACACCTTC.

This clonotype was seen a handful of times. The chain recombines TRBV29-1 with TRBJ2-1; a weak D match, TRBD2 (6 bases). Germline-derived CDR1 and CDR2 are SQVTM and ANQGSEA. The V and J ends lost 0 bases and 5 bases respectively, with 20 bases between them. The CDR3 sequence is 17 residues long. The CDR3 DNA sequence: TGCAGCGTTGAAGACCGGGGGTCCATTCTACGTCACAATGAGCAGTTCTTC. This translates into CSVEDRGSILRHNEQFF.

The chain is built from TRBV27 and TRBJ2-3, with D unresolved. Per the germline V gene, CDR1 is MNHEY and CDR2 is SMNVEV (reference sequence). V was clipped by 7 bases and J by 4 bases, with 9 bases between them. There are 12 residues in the CDR3. The CDR3 bases are TGTGCCAGCAAGAGTCGGGCAGATACGCAGTATTTT. Its translation is CASKSRADTQYF.

The chain is built from TRBV5-1 and TRBJ2-5; D is undetermined. Trimming pared 4 bases from V and 11 bases from J, leaving 12 bases between. CDR3 length: 11 amino acids. CDR1 SGHRS and CDR2 YFSETQ come from the germline V gene. CDR3 protein: CASSASIEQYF. The CDR3 region has the DNA TGCGCCAGCAGCGCAAGCATTGAGCAGTACTTC.

This clonotype was seen only a few times. This chain connects TRBV6-5 to TRBJ1-2; 7 bases line up with TRBD1. J lost 0 bases, V lost 6 bases, and 10 bases had no gene match. The CDR3 extends over 16 amino acids. In germline, CDR1 is MNHEY, CDR2 SVGAGI. The chain's CDR3 is CASSKGQPPANYGYTF. CDR3 DNA sequence: TGTGCCAGCAGCAAGGGACAGCCTCCCGCTAACTATGGCTACACCTTC.

The J gene is TRBJ1-6, the V gene TRBV29-1; D is perhaps TRBD1 (5 bases). Trimming removed 5 bases from V and 10 bases from J, with 15 bases in between. This CDR3 is 13 amino acids long. Germline values: CDR1 SQVTM, CDR2 ANQGSEA. CDR3 bases: TGCAGCGTTTGTGAGGGGTCTGGATCACCCCTCCACTTT. Translated: CSVCEGSGSPLHF.

This clonotype was picked up a small number of times. The J gene is TRBJ2-5, the V gene TRBV29-1, with D maybe TRBD2 (6 bases). The CDR3 covers 12 residues. Trimming took off 4 bases at V and 4 bases at J, with 10 bases between the two ends. From germline, CDR1 is SQVTM and CDR2 ANQGSEA. The CDR3 nucleotides are TGCAGCGTTGTTTGGGGAGGAGAGACCCAGTACTTC. It yields the protein CSVVWGGETQYF.

This clonotype was picked up a small number of times. The chain is built from TRBV30 and TRBJ2-7; 7 bases match TRBD1. Germline V gene lookup returns CDR1 GTSNPN and CDR2 SVGIG (reference sequence). V was clipped by 3 bases and J by 5 bases; unmatched bases: 7. The length of the CDR3 is 13 residues. In DNA, the CDR3 is TGTGCCTGGAGCGGCCAGACAGGGAACGAGCAGTACTTC. It translates to CAWSGQTGNEQYF. Together with reference TRBV30 and TRBJ2-7, the CDR3 gives the full variable domain: SQTIHQWPATLVQPVGSPLSLECTVEGTSNPNLYWYRQAAGRGLQLLFYSVGIGQISSEVPQNLSASRPQDRQFILSSKKLLLSDSGFYLCAWSGQTGNEQYFGPGTRLTVT.

The V gene is TRBV7-9, the J gene TRBJ1-1; D is ambiguous. CDR1 and CDR2 (germline): SEHNR, FQNEAQ (reference sequence). V shed 2 bases and J shed 4 bases, with 17 bases lying between them. This CDR3 contains 16 residues. This CDR3 is CASSLNSGPGSTEAFF. DNA for the CDR3: TGTGCCAGCAGCTTAAATTCGGGCCCTGGGAGCACTGAAGCTTTCTTT. The whole variable domain, remainder taken from reference TRBV7-9 and TRBJ1-1, is DTGVSQNPRHKITKRGQNVTFRCDPISEHNRLYWYRQTLGQGPEFLTYFQNEAQLEKSRLLSDRFSAERPKGSFSTLEIQRTEQGDSAMYLCASSLNSGPGSTEAFFGQGTRLTVV.

J is TRBJ2-1 and V is TRBV18, with D unresolved. Germline assignment: CDR1 KGHSH and CDR2 LQKENI. Trimming pared 1 base from V and 8 bases from J, leaving 9 bases between. The CDR3 is made up of 13 amino acids. CDR3 nucleotide sequence: TGTGCCAGCTCACCACGAGGCGGAGATGAGCAGTTCTTC. It is translated as CASSPRGGDEQFF. Using reference TRBV18 and TRBJ2-1 for the parts outside the CDR3, the full variable domain is NAGVMQNPRHLVRRRGQEARLRCSPMKGHSHVYWYRQLPEEGLKFMVYLQKENIIDESGMPKERFSAEFPKEGPSILRIQQVVRGDSAAYFCASSPRGGDEQFFGPGTRLTVL.

The chain couples TRBV12-3 or TRBV12-4 to TRBJ2-2; D unclear. Between the trimmed V and J ends, which lost 8 bases and 6 bases, there was a span of 10 bases. CDR3 size: 12 residues. The CDR3 reads CASLPAAGELFF. CDR3 coding DNA: TGTGCCAGCCTACCCGCGGCCGGGGAGCTGTTTTTT.

This chain joins TRBV7-2 and TRBJ2-7; 8 nucleotides align to TRBD1. The J segment lost 7 bases and the V segment lost 2 bases, leaving 10 bases of the junction unmatched. CDR3 length: 15 amino acids. Germline CDR1 reads SGHTA; CDR2 reads FQGNSA. CDR3 residues: CASSLRRTGSHEQYF. For the CDR3, the DNA is TGTGCCAGCAGCTTACGGAGGACAGGGTCTCATGAGCAGTACTTC.

The chain has TRBV6-5 and TRBJ1-6, with 12 bases identical to TRBD1. CDR1 and CDR2 (germline): MNHEY, SVGAGI. J gave up 7 bases and V 0 bases, and 7 bases lay outside the gene matches. The CDR3 loop spans 18 amino acids. The CDR3: CASSYSVPGTGGNSPLHF. The DNA for the CDR3 is TGTGCCAGCAGTTACTCGGTGCCAGGGACAGGGGGCAATTCACCCCTCCACTTT.

The table lists this clonotype with a few counts. The junction differs from germline at one of its ends, possibly a read error. The chain is built from TRBV27 and TRBJ2-1; D is unclear. There are 16 residues in the CDR3. Germline CDR1 reads MNHEY; CDR2 reads SMNVEV (reference sequence). The CDR3 protein is CASSFFGTSKYNEQFF. Written as DNA, the CDR3 is TGTGCTAGCAGTTTCTTTGGTACTTCCAAGTACAATGAGCAGTTCTTC.

CDR3 sequence reads: CATLGQLNSPLHF. CDR3 DNA sequence: TGTGCCACCCTGGGACAACTAAATTCACCCCTCCACTTT. The genes are TRBV28 and TRBJ1-6; weak D call: TRBD1 (6 bases). V shed 10 bases and J shed 7 bases, with 14 bases lying between them. The germline CDR1 and CDR2 sequences are MDHEN and SYDVKM. The CDR3 has 13 amino acids.